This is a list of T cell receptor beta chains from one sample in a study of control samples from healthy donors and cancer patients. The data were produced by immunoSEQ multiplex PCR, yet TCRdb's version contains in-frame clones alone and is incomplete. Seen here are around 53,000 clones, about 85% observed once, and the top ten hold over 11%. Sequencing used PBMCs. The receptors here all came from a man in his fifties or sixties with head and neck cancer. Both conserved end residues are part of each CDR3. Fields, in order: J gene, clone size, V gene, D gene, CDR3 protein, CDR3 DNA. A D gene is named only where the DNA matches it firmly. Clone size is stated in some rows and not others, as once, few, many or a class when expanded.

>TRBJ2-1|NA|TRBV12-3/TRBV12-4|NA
CASSWAEYNEQFF
TGTGCCAGCAGTTGGGCGGAATACAATGAGCAGTTCTTC
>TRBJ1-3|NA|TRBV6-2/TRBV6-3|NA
CASSYSTRFGSGNTIYF
TGTGCCAGCAGTTACTCGACCCGGTTCGGCTCTGGAAACACCATATATTTT
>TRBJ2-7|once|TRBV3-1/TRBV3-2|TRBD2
CASSQGTSGNEQYF
TGTGCCAGCAGCCAAGGGACTAGCGGGAACGAGCAGTACTTC
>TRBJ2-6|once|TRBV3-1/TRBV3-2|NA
CASSSGRVYSGANVLTF
TGTGCCAGCAGCTCTGGGCGGGTCTACTCTGGGGCCAACGTCCTGACTTTC
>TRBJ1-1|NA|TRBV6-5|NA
CASSRTEAFF
TGTGCCAGCAGTAGGACTGAAGCTTTCTTT
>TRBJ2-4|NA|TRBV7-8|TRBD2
CASSPQVLAGVPVQYF
TGTGCCAGCAGCCCCCAGGTTCTAGCGGGAGTTCCGGTTCAGTACTTC
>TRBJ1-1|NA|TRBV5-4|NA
CASSGKGGPQATEAFF
TGTGCCAGCAGCGGCAAGGGGGGCCCCCAGGCCACTGAAGCTTTCTTT
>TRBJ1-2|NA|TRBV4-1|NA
CASSQDGAGSYGYTF
TGCGCCAGCAGCCAAGATGGGGCAGGCTCCTATGGCTACACCTTC
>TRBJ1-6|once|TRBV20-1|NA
CSARVGSPLHF
TGCAGTGCTAGAGTAGGGTCACCCCTCCACTTT
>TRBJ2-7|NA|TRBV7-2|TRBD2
CASSRGLAGGRQYF
TGTGCCAGCAGCAGGGGACTAGCGGGAGGGCGGCAGTACTTC
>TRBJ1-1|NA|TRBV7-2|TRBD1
CASSLNRGRLAEAFF
TGTGCCAGCAGCTTAAACAGGGGAAGGTTGGCTGAAGCTTTCTTT
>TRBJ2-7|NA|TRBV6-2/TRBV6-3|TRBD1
CASSHSGQNYEQYF
TGTGCCAGCAGCCACTCGGGACAGAACTACGAGCAGTACTTC
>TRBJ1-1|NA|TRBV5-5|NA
CASSSWENTEAFF
TGTGCCAGCAGCTCTTGGGAAAACACTGAAGCTTTCTTT
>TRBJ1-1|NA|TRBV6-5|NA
CASRVVGYSTEAFF
TGTGCCAGCAGGGTGGTAGGGTATAGCACTGAAGCTTTCTTT
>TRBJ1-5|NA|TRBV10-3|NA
CAISEGRGKNQPQHF
TGTGCCATCAGTGAGGGACGGGGAAAGAATCAGCCCCAGCATTTT
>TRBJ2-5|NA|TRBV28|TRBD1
CASSSQRDRGQETQYF
TGTGCCAGCAGTTCCCAAAGGGACAGGGGCCAAGAGACCCAGTACTTC
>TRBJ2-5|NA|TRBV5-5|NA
CASSLEQPGETQYF
TGTGCCAGCAGCTTGGAACAGCCTGGGGAGACCCAGTACTTC
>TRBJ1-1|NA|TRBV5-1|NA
CASSFVLSGGEAFF
TGCGCCAGCAGCTTTGTGTTATCGGGTGGTGAAGCTTTCTTT
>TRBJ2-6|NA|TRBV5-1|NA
CASSLDWGFASGANVLTF
TGCGCCAGCAGCTTGGACTGGGGATTCGCCTCTGGGGCCAACGTCCTGACTTTC
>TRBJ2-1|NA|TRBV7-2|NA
CASSLAYDVMLNEQFF
TGTGCCAGCAGCTTAGCGTATGATGTGATGCTCAATGAGCAGTTCTTC
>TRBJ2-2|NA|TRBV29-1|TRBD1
CSVEKGAGTGELFF
TGCAGCGTTGAGAAGGGGGCGGGCACCGGGGAGCTGTTTTTT
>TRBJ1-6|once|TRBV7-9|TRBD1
CASSLATGNNSPLHF
TGTGCCAGCAGCTTGGCGACAGGGAATAATTCACCCCTCCACTTT
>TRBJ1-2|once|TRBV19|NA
CASSIQSGHGYTF
TGTGCCAGTAGTATTCAGTCGGGACATGGCTACACCTTC
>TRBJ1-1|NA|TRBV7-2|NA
CASSLGLTEAFF
TGTGCCAGCAGCTTAGGACTGACTGAAGCTTTCTTT
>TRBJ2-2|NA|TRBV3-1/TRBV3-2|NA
CASRQGPNTGELFF
TGTGCCAGCAGACAGGGCCCGAACACCGGGGAGCTGTTTTTT
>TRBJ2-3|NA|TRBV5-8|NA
CASRPAMGNTQYF
TGTGCCAGCAGACCCGCAATGGGGAATACGCAGTATTTT
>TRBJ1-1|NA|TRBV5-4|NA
CASSLDGGNTEAFF
TGTGCCAGCAGCTTGGATGGGGGAAACACTGAAGCTTTCTTT
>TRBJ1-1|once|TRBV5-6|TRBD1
CASSFGTGLASEAFF
TGTGCCAGCAGCTTCGGGACAGGGCTTGCTTCTGAAGCTTTCTTT
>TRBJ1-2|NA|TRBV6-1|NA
CASSERQSWGLKSYTF
TGTGCCAGCAGTGAACGGCAGTCATGGGGGTTAAAAAGCTACACCTTC
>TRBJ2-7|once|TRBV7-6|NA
CASSLGKGSYEQYF
TGTGCCAGCAGCTTAGGGAAGGGATCCTACGAGCAGTACTTC
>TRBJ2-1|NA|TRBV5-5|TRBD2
CASSLPSGGADEQFF
TGTGCCAGCAGCTTACCTAGCGGGGGGGCCGATGAGCAGTTCTTC
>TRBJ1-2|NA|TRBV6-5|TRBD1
CASSPYGQGAKGYTF
TGTGCCAGCAGCCCCTATGGACAGGGGGCGAAGGGCTACACCTTC
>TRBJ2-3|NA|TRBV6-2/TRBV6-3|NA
CASSYRGADTDTQYF
TGTGCCAGCAGTTACAGGGGGGCTGACACAGATACGCAGTATTTT
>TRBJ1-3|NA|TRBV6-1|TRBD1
CASSEGPGGQYTIYF
TGTGCCAGCAGTGAAGGTCCAGGGGGCCAGTACACCATATATTTT
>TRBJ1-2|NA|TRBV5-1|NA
CASSSDGYYGYTF
TGCGCCAGCAGCTCGGACGGCTACTATGGCTACACCTTC
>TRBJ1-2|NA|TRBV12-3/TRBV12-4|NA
CASRFGGYGYTF
TGTGCCAGCAGGTTTGGTGGCTATGGCTACACCTTC
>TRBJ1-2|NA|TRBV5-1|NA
CASSLDEYGYTF
TGCGCCAGCAGCTTGGACGAATATGGCTACACCTTC
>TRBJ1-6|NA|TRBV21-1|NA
CASSNLTGENSPLHF
TGTGCCAGCAGCAACCTGACAGGAGAAAATTCACCCCTCCACTTT